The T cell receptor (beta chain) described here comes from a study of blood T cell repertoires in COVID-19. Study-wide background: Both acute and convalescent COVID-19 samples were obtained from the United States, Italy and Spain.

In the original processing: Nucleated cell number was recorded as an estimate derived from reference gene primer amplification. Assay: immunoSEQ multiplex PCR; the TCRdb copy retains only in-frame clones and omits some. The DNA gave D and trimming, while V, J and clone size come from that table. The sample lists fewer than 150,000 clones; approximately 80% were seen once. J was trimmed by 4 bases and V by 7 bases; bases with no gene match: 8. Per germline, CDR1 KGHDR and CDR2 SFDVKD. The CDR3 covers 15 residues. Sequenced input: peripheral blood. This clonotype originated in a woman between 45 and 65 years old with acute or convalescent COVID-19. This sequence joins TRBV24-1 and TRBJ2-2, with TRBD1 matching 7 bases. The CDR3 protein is CATRDRDRRTGELFF. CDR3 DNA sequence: TGTGCCACCAGAGACCGGGACAGACGCACCGGGGAGCTGTTTTTT.